The clone carrying this T cell receptor beta chain appeared many times. The target antigen is unknown. Each person with ophthalmopathy scored at least 3 on the Clinical Activity Score, reached NOSPECS grade 4 or higher, and had been ill under 3 months. Fresh peripheral blood, under 11 ml, yielded the PBMCs. These data are taken from a study of T cells in Graves' hyperthyroidism and ophthalmopathy. Germline V gene sequence: CDR1 SNHLY, CDR2 FYNNEI. Trimming stripped 9 bases from V and 6 bases from J, with 15 bases between. This CDR3 is built from 13 residues. Overall study results and limits: In validation, the model predicted ophthalmopathy. These predictions came a median about 6.8 months before onset. The majority of expanded thyroid clonotypes above 0.001 also appeared in blood.

From RNA transcripts, TCR beta CDR3 regions were amplified. HTBI primers were employed in a first-round RT-PCR of the TCR CDR3. TCRdb processed the multiplex PCR reads anew with MiXCR; each CDR3 protein has one entry. The sample includes 450,000 to 650,000 distinct CDR3 sequences, 13% to 15% of them seen just once. The clonotype comes from a woman aged 18-29 years with Graves' ophthalmopathy. The specimen was blood. V and J are TRBV2 and TRBJ2-1; TRBD2 is a possible D gene (6 bases). CDR3 bases: TGTGCCAGAAGGACGGAGGGTTTCAATGAGCAGTTCTTC. It codes for CARRTEGFNEQFF.